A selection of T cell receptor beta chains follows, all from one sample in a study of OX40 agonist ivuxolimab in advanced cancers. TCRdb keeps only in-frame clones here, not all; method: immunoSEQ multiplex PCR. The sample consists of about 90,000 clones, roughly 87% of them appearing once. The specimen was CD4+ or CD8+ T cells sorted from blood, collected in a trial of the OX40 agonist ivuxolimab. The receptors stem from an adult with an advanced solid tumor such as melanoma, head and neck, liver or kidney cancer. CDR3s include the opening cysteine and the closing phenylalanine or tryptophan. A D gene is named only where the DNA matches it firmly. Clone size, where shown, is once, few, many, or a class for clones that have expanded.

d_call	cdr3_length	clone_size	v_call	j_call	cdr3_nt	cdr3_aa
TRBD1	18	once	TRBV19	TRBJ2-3	TGTGCCAGTAGTATGAGAACGATGGGACAGCCTTTGGCAGATACGCAGTATTTT	CASSMRTMGQPLADTQYF
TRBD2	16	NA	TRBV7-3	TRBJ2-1	TGTGCCAGCAGCTTAGAGAGCGGGAGGGCGACGGGGGAGCAGTTCTTC	CASSLESGRATGEQFF
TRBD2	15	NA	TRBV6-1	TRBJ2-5	TGTGCCAGCAGTGGTAGCGGGGGGCCGGGGGAGACCCAGTACTTC	CASSGSGGPGETQYF
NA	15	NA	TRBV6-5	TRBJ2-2	TGTGCCAGCAGTGCGCAGGGGTCCCACCTGGGGGAGCTGTTTTTT	CASSAQGSHLGELFF
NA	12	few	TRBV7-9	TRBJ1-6	TGTGCCAGCAGCTCAGAGAATTCACCCCTCCACTTT	CASSSENSPLHF
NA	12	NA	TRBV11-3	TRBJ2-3	TGTGCCAGCAGCCTAAGTGGGGATACGCAGTATTTT	CASSLSGDTQYF
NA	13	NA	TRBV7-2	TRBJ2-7	TGTGCCAGCAGCCCATCCAGGAGGGGCGAGCAGTACTTC	CASSPSRRGEQYF
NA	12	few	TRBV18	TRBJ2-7	TGTGCCAGCACCCAGGGGCCCTACGAGCAGTACTTC	CASTQGPYEQYF
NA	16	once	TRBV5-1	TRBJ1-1	TGCGCCAGCAGCTTCGTTCAGGGAGGCATGAACACTGAAGCTTTCTTT	CASSFVQGGMNTEAFF
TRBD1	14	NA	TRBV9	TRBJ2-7	TGTGCCAGCAGCGTAGGAGGGGGCAACTACGAGCAGTACTTC	CASSVGGGNYEQYF
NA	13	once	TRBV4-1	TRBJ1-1	TGCGCCAGCAGCCAGGCCCGCGCGGCTGAAGCTTTCTTT	CASSQARAAEAFF
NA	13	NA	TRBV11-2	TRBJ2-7	TGTGCCAGCAGCTTAGAAGTTAGTGAAGAGCAGTACTTC	CASSLEVSEEQYF
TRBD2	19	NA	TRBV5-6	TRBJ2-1	TGTGCCAGCAGCCCGCGGACGCCTAGCGGGGGGCTCTCCTACAATGAGCAGTTCTTC	CASSPRTPSGGLSYNEQFF
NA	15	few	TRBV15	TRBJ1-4	TGTGCCACCAGCAGAGATGCAGGGCGAAATGAAAAACTGTTTTTT	CATSRDAGRNEKLFF
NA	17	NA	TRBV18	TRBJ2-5	TGTGCCAGCTCACCACCCCAAGTTAACCGGCGCTTGGAGACCCAGTACTTC	CASSPPQVNRRLETQYF
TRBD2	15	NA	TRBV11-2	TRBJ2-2	TGTGCCAGCAGCTTTGCTAGCGGGGCCACCGGGGAGCTGTTTTTT	CASSFASGATGELFF
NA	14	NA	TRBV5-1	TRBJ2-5	TGCGCCAGCAGAAAAATGGTAGAGAGGGAGACCCAGTACTTC	CASRKMVERETQYF
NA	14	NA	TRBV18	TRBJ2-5	TGTGCCAGCTCACCACTAAGGGCAGGAGAGACCCAGTACTTC	CASSPLRAGETQYF
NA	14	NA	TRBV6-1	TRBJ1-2	TGTGCCAGCACCCCGGAACAGGGATCCTATGGCTACACCTTC	CASTPEQGSYGYTF
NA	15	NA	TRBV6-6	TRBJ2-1	TGTGCCAGCAGTCACTCTTCGGGTTTTGGGGATGGGCAGTTCTTC	CASSHSSGFGDGQFF
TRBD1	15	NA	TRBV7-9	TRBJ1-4	TGTGCCAGCAGCTCCTGGACAGGGTCTAATGAAAAACTGTTTTTT	CASSSWTGSNEKLFF
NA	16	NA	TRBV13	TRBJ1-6	TGTGCCAGCAGCTTAGCAGGGAGCTCCTATAATTCACCCCTCCACTTT	CASSLAGSSYNSPLHF
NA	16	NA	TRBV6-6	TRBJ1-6	TGTGCCAGCAGTTACGCGGGGAGCTCCTATAATTCACCCCTCCACTTT	CASSYAGSSYNSPLHF
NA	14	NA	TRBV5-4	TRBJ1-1	TGTGCCAGCAGCTCCCTCAGGGGAGGGACTGAAGCTTTCTTT	CASSSLRGGTEAFF
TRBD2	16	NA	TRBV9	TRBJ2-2	TGTGCCAGCAGCGTAAGGGGCGGGGGGGCCCCCGGGGAGCTGTTTTTT	CASSVRGGGAPGELFF
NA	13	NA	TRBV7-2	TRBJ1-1	TGTGCCAGCAGCCCCGGGCCATACACTGAAGCTTTCTTT	CASSPGPYTEAFF
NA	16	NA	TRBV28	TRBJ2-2	TGTGCCAGCAGCAGGGGAGGGGGACGGGGCACCGGGGAGCTGTTTTTT	CASSRGGGRGTGELFF
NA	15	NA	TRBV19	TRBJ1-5	TGTGCCAGTAGTATAGATCGGCAGGGTTATCAGCCCCAGCATTTT	CASSIDRQGYQPQHF
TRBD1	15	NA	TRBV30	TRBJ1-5	TGTGCCTGGAGCACAGGGGCTACGAGGAATCAGCCCCAGCATTTT	CAWSTGATRNQPQHF
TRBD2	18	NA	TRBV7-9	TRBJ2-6	TGTGCCAGCAGCTTTCCTGGGCTAGCGGGCACAGGGGCCAACGTCCTGACTTTC	CASSFPGLAGTGANVLTF
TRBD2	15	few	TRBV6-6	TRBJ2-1	TGTGCCAGCAGTTACTCGGGCGGGGGGGACAATGAGCAGTTCTTC	CASSYSGGGDNEQFF
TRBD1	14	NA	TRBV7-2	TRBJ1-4	TGTGCCACCTCACAGGGGAAGGGAAATGAAAAACTGTTTTTT	CATSQGKGNEKLFF
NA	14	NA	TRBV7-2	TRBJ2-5	TGTGCCAGCAGCTACGCTCGAGAAGCCGGGACCCAGTACTTC	CASSYAREAGTQYF
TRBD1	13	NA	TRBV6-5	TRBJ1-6	TGTGCCAGCAGAAGACAGGGTGATTCACCCCTCCACTTT	CASRRQGDSPLHF
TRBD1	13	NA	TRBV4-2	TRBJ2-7	TGTGCCAGCAGCCCTAGGGGGCAGGACAGTCAGTACTTC	CASSPRGQDSQYF
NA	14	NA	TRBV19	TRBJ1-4	TGTGCCAGTATAGGGGGGGCTGCTAATGAAAAACTGTTTTTT	CASIGGAANEKLFF
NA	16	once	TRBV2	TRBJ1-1	TGTGCCAGCAGTCCCTCTCCCAGGGAGGGAGGCACTGAAGCTTTCTTT	CASSPSPREGGTEAFF
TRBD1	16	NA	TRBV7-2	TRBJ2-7	TGTGCCAGCAGCTTAATAGGACAGGGAGGATCATACGAGCAGTACTTC	CASSLIGQGGSYEQYF
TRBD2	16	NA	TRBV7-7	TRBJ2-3	TGTGCCAGCAGCGCGGGACTAGCGGGGAGCACAGATACGCAGTATTTT	CASSAGLAGSTDTQYF
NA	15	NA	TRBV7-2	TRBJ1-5	TGTGCCAGCTTGGCAGGCCAGGGGAGCAATCAGCCCCAGCATTTT	CASLAGQGSNQPQHF
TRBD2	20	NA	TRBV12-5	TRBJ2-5	TGTGCTAGTGGTTTGGTGGGGGACGGCGGACTAGCGGGGGCCCAAGAGACCCAGTACTTC	CASGLVGDGGLAGAQETQYF
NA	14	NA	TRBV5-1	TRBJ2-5	TGCGCCAGCAGTCTCGGGGGACAGAAAGAGACCCAGTACTTC	CASSLGGQKETQYF
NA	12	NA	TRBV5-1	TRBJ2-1	TGCGCCAGCAGCTTGGTTGTTGATGAGCAGTTCTTC	CASSLVVDEQFF
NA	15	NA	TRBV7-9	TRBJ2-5	TGTGCCAGCAGCCCGCGGACAGCCTCGGGAGAGACCCAGTACTTC	CASSPRTASGETQYF
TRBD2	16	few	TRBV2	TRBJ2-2	TGTGCCAGCAGTGAAGCGCAGGGAGGGAATGGGGGGGAGCTGTTTTTT	CASSEAQGGNGGELFF
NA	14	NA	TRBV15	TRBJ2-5	TGTGCCACCAGCAGAGAAAACCTCCAAGAGACCCAGTACTTC	CATSRENLQETQYF
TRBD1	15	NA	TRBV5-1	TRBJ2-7	TGCGCCAGCAGCTTAGGACAGGGATTCTCCTACGAGCAGTACTTC	CASSLGQGFSYEQYF
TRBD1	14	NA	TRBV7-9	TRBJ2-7	TGTGCCAGCAGCCCCGGGACAGGGGAGTACGAGCAGTACTTC	CASSPGTGEYEQYF
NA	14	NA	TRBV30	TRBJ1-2	TGTGCCTGGAACCGCCCTGGACGCGGCTATGGCTACACCTTC	CAWNRPGRGYGYTF
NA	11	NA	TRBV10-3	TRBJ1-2	TGTGCCACCCGGGGGGGGCAATCGTACACCTTC	CATRGGQSYTF
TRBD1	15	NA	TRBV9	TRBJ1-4	TGTGCCAGCAGCGTAGGGACAGGTTTTAATGAAAAACTGTTTTTT	CASSVGTGFNEKLFF
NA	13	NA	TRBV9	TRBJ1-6	TGTGCCAGCAGCGGGACAAGAAATTCACCCCTCCACTTT	CASSGTRNSPLHF
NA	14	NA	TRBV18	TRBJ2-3	TGTGCCAGCTCACCGATGGTAGGCACAGATACGCAGTATTTT	CASSPMVGTDTQYF
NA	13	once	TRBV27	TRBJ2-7	TGTGCCAGCCGAAGATTACTCGCGGAGGAGCAGTACTTC	CASRRLLAEEQYF
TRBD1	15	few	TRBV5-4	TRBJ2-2	TGTGCCAGCAGACGGGACAGTACGAACACCGGGGAGCTGTTTTTT	CASRRDSTNTGELFF